This TCR beta chain appears in the sequencing data of a study of PD-L1 blockade in urothelial cancer. Study background: The patients had undergone anywhere from 0 to 3 prior chemotherapy regimens. Blood was evaluated 3 weeks (second dose) and 6 weeks after therapy began. Per blood sample, T cells had a median of about 130,000.

Some clones are missing from TCRdb's copy, which holds only in-frame ones; the method was immunoSEQ multiplex PCR. The repertoire includes about 120,000 clones, about 84% of them detected once, and roughly 2.4% sits in the top ten. With 3 bases removed from V and 4 bases from J, the gap between germline ends came to 16 bases. The CDR3 is 15 residues long. CDR1 KGHSH and CDR2 LQKENI come from the germline V gene. Study outcomes and limitations: Expansion of tumor-associated blood clones at 3 weeks was greater in durable-benefit patients.

Time point specified: peripheral blood 6 weeks after treatment start. Turning to this clone: Its target is unknown.

The sequence was obtained from a man in his forties or fifties with urothelial cancer. The sample in question was PBMCs, obtained around atezolizumab (anti-PD-L1) treatment. The V call is TRBV18, the J call TRBJ2-7; tentatively, D is TRBD2 (6 bases). The CDR3 region is CASSPITGGSYEQYF. In DNA, the CDR3 is TGTGCCAGCTCACCCATCACAGGAGGGTCATACGAGCAGTACTTC. Full variable domain (remainder filled in from reference TRBV18 and TRBJ2-7): NAGVMQNPRHLVRRRGQEARLRCSPMKGHSHVYWYRQLPEEGLKFMVYLQKENIIDESGMPKERFSAEFPKEGPSILRIQQVVRGDSAAYFCASSPITGGSYEQYFGPGTRLTVT.